The clone carrying this T cell receptor beta chain has a handful of counts. Its antigen is as yet unknown. The data originate from a study of cytomegalovirus exposure and HLA in healthy donors. General study points: TCR beta sequences numbering around 15,000 were associated with HLA alleles at 0.05 false discovery rate in a later analysis. TCR beta sequences reportedly predicted the HLA-A and HLA-B alleles of most subjects accurately.

The V end was cut by 0 bases, the J end by 6 bases, with 8 bases between. CDR3 length equals 12 residues. CDR1 GTSNPN and CDR2 SVGIG come from the germline V gene (reference sequence). PCR employed 60 Vbeta and 13 Jbeta primers. Measured with immunoSEQ multiplex PCR; TCRdb has only the in-frame clones, and not every one. This sample yields approximately 250,000 clones, of which around 80% are seen a single time; about 0.45% belongs to the top ten. J is TRBJ1-1 and V is TRBV30; D is uncertain. This TCR derives from a boy younger than 18 in good health and CMV-seronegative. Material: PBMCs. The CDR3 DNA follows: TGTGCCTGGAGTGTATCGGTTTCTGAAGCTTTCTTT. It translates to CAWSVSVSEAFF.